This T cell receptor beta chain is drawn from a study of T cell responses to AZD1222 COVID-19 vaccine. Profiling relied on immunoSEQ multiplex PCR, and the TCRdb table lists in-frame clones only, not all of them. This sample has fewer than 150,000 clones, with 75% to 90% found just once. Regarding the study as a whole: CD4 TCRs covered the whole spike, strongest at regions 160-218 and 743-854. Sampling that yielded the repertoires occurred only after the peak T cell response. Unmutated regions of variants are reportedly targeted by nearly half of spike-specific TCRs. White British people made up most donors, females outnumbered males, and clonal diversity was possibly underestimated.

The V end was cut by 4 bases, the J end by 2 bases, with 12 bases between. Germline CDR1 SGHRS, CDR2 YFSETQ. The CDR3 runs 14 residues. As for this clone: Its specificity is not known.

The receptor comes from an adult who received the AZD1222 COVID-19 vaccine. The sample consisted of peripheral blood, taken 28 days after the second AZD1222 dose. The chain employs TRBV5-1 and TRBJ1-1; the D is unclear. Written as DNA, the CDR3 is TGCGCCAGCAGCCCGAGCGGAGGTAACACTGAAGCTTTCTTT. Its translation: CASSPSGGNTEAFF.